This paragraph covers one T cell receptor (beta chain) sequence. Its target is not known. The sample belongs to a study of beta chain features in type 1 diabetes. The overall study: Patients looked much like healthy donors when it came to age, gender and cell yields.

Regarding the study as a whole: Junctions at VDJ sites from type 1 diabetes patients had fewer insertions and more deletions. The naive, central memory and Treg TCRB repertoires looked more alike in patients than they did in healthy donors.

CDR1 and CDR2 from the germline V gene are SNHLY and FYNNEI. V was shortened by 5 bases and J by 10 bases, with 12 bases between the two germline ends. This CDR3 has 13 residues. The authors reverse transcribed all of the isolated RNA, so sequencing captured expressed TCRB transcripts. Clones were read by immunoSEQ multiplex PCR, and TCRdb kept only the in-frame ones, dropping some. The top ten clones hold roughly 0.046% of a sample with 450,000 or so clones, roughly 10% of them seen once. V and J are TRBV2 and TRBJ1-6; D not certain. Source material: naive CD4+ T cells from blood. The TCR comes from a woman aged 18-29 years in good health. The CDR3: CASSQGWGSPLHF. In DNA form, the CDR3 reads TGTGCCAGCAGTCAAGGATGGGGATCACCCCTCCACTTT.